The 29 T cell receptor beta chains below all came from one sample that was sequenced in a study of blood T cell repertoires in COVID-19. The protocol was immunoSEQ multiplex PCR, while the TCRdb copy is restricted to in-frame clones and leaves out a portion. The sample carries roughly 190,000 clones, 70% to 85% recorded once. The specimen was peripheral blood. These receptors were collected from a woman aged 45-60 years with acute or convalescent COVID-19.

The table lists this clone with a count of one. The rearrangement uses TRBV5-5 and TRBJ2-3, with 12 positions matching TRBD2. Germline V gene lookup returns CDR1 SGHKS and CDR2 YYEKEE (reference sequence). The trim removed 3 bases at V and 4 bases at J, leaving 9 bases unmatched. CDR3 length: 17 residues. The CDR3 coding sequence is TGTGCCAGCAGCTCGTTCTTGACTAGCGGGAGCCCAGATACGCAGTATTTT. Amino acids: CASSSFLTSGSPDTQYF.

The chain employs TRBV10-3 and TRBJ2-3, with TRBD2 matching 8 bases. The CDR3 runs to 16 residues. Germline-derived CDR1 and CDR2 are ENHRY and SYGVKD. Unmatched junction bases numbered 11, after V lost 6 bases and J lost 3 bases. Written as DNA, the CDR3 is TGTGCCATCAGGTCGGGGGGGAGAATAGGGACAGATACGCAGTATTTT. Protein: CAIRSGGRIGTDTQYF.

The chain combines TRBV11-2 with TRBJ1-5; weak D call: TRBD1 (5 bases). With 3 bases removed from V and 1 base from J, the gap between germline ends came to 10 bases. Germline V gene data show CDR1 as SGHAT and CDR2 as FQNNGV. This CDR3 has 15 amino acids. CDR3 DNA sequence: TGTGCCAGCAGCTTTGCGGGGGGGAGCAATCAGCCCCAGCATTTT. Its translation is CASSFAGGSNQPQHF.

The chain carries TRBV2 and TRBJ2-3; TRBD2 matches at 7 bases. The ends lost 2 bases at V and 7 bases at J; junction bases unmatched: 9. CDR3 length: 15 amino acids. Germline V lookup: CDR1 SNHLY, CDR2 FYNNEI. The CDR3: CASSETGLTWNTQYF. Here the CDR3 DNA reads TGTGCCAGCAGTGAAACGGGACTAACGTGGAATACGCAGTATTTT.

This clone was counted a few times. CDR3 region: CASSLVADSGEQYF. The CDR3 region has the DNA TGCGCCAGCAGCTTGGTGGCAGACTCGGGGGAGCAGTACTTC. The rearrangement links TRBV5-1 to TRBJ2-7; a weak D match, TRBD2 (5 bases). Per germline, CDR1 SGHRS and CDR2 YFSETQ. This CDR3 is 14 amino acids long. V lost 0 bases to trimming and J lost 7 bases, with 14 bases between them.

The rearrangement joins TRBV27 to TRBJ1-3, with D perhaps TRBD1 (5 bases). The CDR3 spans 15 residues. The V and J ends lost 6 bases and 4 bases respectively, with 16 bases between them. The germline V gene encodes CDR1 MNHEY and CDR2 SMNVEV (reference sequence). This CDR3 is CASSRAGVDGNTIYF. The CDR3 coding sequence is TGTGCCAGCAGCCGCGCGGGGGTCGACGGAAACACCATATATTTT.

The rearrangement uses TRBV4-3 and TRBJ2-7; TRBD1 might be the D (5 bases). V shed 0 bases and J shed 0 bases, with 9 bases lying between them. Germline CDR1 reads LGHNA; CDR2 reads YSLEER. The CDR3 spans 15 residues. CDR3 bases: TGCGCCAGCAGCCAAGACGTGACAGTCTCCTACGAGCAGTACTTC. It encodes CASSQDVTVSYEQYF.

There are a few counts of this clone. The chain has TRBV5-4 and TRBJ1-6; 7 positions match TRBD1. This CDR3 contains 16 residues. J lost 2 bases, V lost 5 bases, and 7 bases had no gene match. Germline V gene lookup returns CDR1 SGHNT and CDR2 YYREEE (reference sequence). CDR3 sequence: CASRAGTDPYNSPLHF. The CDR3 nucleotides are TGTGCCAGCAGGGCCGGGACAGACCCCTATAATTCACCCCTCCACTTT.

The rearrangement links TRBV28 to TRBJ1-5; no clear D gene. This CDR3 contains 14 residues. The germline V gene encodes CDR1 MDHEN and CDR2 SYDVKM. V was clipped by 1 base and J by 2 bases, with 6 bases between them. The CDR3 sequence: CASSLSGGNQPQHF. The CDR3 bases are TGTGCCAGCAGTTTATCCGGGGGCAATCAGCCCCAGCATTTT. Full variable domain (missing parts from reference TRBV28 and TRBJ1-5): DVKVTQSSRYLVKRTGEKVFLECVQDMDHENMFWYRQDPGLGLRLIYFSYDVKMKEKGDIPEGYSVSREKKERFSLILESASTNQTSMYLCASSLSGGNQPQHFGDGTRLSIL.

This clone was seen only once. V gene TRBV4-2 combines with J gene TRBJ1-2, with 8 bases identical to TRBD1. Unmatched junction bases numbered 10, after V lost 0 bases and J lost 7 bases. From germline, CDR1 is LGHNA and CDR2 YNFKEQ. The CDR3 is 16 residues long. CDR3 region: CASSQDIQGADGGYTF. As DNA, the CDR3 is TGTGCCAGCAGCCAAGATATCCAGGGGGCAGATGGTGGCTACACCTTC.

The rearrangement joins TRBV10-3 to TRBJ1-5; 7 nucleotides line up with TRBD1. CDR3 length: 13 amino acids. J lost 5 bases, V lost 6 bases, and 4 bases had no gene match. The V gene's germline CDR1 is ENHRY and CDR2 SYGVKD. CDR3 in DNA: TGTGCCATCAGAGAAACAGGGGATCAGCCCCAGCATTTT. Its translation is CAIRETGDQPQHF.

J is TRBJ2-3 and V is TRBV5-1; no clear D gene. The germline V gene encodes CDR1 SGHRS and CDR2 YFSETQ. The germline V and J ends were trimmed by 3 bases and 5 bases, with 4 bases remaining between them. The CDR3 sequence is 11 residues long. The CDR3 loop reads CASSSVDTQYF. Written as DNA, the CDR3 is TGCGCCAGCAGCTCCGTAGATACGCAGTATTTT. Filled out from reference TRBV5-1 and TRBJ2-3, the complete variable domain reads KAGVTQTPRYLIKTRGQQVTLSCSPISGHRSVSWYQQTPGQGLQFLFEYFSETQRNKGNFPGRFSGRQFSNSRSEMNVSTLELGDSALYLCASSSVDTQYFGPGTRLTVL.

Remarks on this clone: Other DNA sequences of this sample code for an identical CDR3. V is TRBV12-5 and J is TRBJ2-2; D uncertain. The CDR3 extends over 14 amino acids. Trimming removed 3 bases from V and 7 bases from J, with 12 bases in between. The germline CDR1 and CDR2 sequences are LGHNT and FRNRAP. The CDR3 coding sequence is TGTGCTAGTGGTTTTATCCAGGATAGCGGGGAGCTGTTTTTT. This encodes CASGFIQDSGELFF. The complete variable domain, with remaining parts taken from reference TRBV12-5 and TRBJ2-2, reads DARVTQTPRHKVTEMGQEVTMRCQPILGHNTVFWYRQTMMQGLELLAYFRNRAPLDDSGMPKDRFSAEMPDATLATLKIQPSEPRDSAVYFCASGFIQDSGELFFGEGSRLTVL.

The chain joins TRBV12-3 or TRBV12-4 to TRBJ2-7, with D perhaps matching TRBD1 (6 bases). V was trimmed by 5 bases and J by 7 bases, leaving 12 bases between them. The CDR3 is 12 amino acids. The CDR3 spells CASSPDRMEQYF. CDR3 DNA: TGTGCCAGCAGTCCCGACAGGATGGAGCAGTACTTC.

The CDR3 DNA sequence: TGTGCCAGCAGCTCCCGGGACTCCAACACCGGGGAGCTGTTTTTT. Its translation is CASSSRDSNTGELFF. The chain uses TRBV7-2 and TRBJ2-2; perhaps TRBD2 as D (6 bases). CDR3 length: 15 amino acids. Germline CDR1 and CDR2: SGHTA and FQGNSA. Deletions cut 4 bases from V and 2 bases from J, with 11 bases between.

The chain joins TRBV30 to TRBJ1-5, with D unclear. Germline V gene sequence: CDR1 GTSNPN, CDR2 SVGIG (reference sequence). The CDR3 loop spans 13 amino acids. V dropped 1 base and J dropped 3 bases, with 7 bases sitting between them. CDR3 amino acids: CAWSGGPNQPQHF. The CDR3 region has the DNA TGTGCCTGGAGTGGCGGGCCCAATCAGCCCCAGCATTTT.

In its sample, this clone was seen a few times. The CDR3 region is CASSGGGQPQHF. For the CDR3, the DNA is TGTGCCAGCAGCGGGGGAGGTCAGCCCCAGCATTTT. This chain joins TRBV27 and TRBJ1-5; TRBD1 is a possible D gene (5 bases). CDR1 MNHEY and CDR2 SMNVEV come from the germline V gene (reference sequence). The germline V and J ends were trimmed by 6 bases and 6 bases, with 9 bases remaining between them. CDR3 length equals 12 residues.

Here the CDR3 reads CSASRGPNEKLFF. The CDR3 bases are TGCAGTGCTAGTCGGGGTCCAAATGAAAAACTGTTTTTT. This sequence joins TRBV20-1 and TRBJ1-4, with D hard to call. Per germline, CDR1 DFQATT and CDR2 SNEGSKA (reference sequence). Trimming cost V 3 bases and J 5 bases, with 10 bases left between them. The CDR3 sequence is 13 residues long.

This chain links TRBV6-5 with TRBJ2-7, with TRBD1 matching 7 bases. Trimming cost V 5 bases and J 3 bases; bases outside gene matches: 10. The CDR3 is 15 residues long. Germline V gives CDR1 MNHEY, CDR2 SVGAGI. CDR3 residues: CASSPYSTGIYEQYF. DNA of the CDR3: TGTGCCAGCAGTCCATATTCGACAGGGATCTACGAGCAGTACTTC.

The chain links TRBV19 to TRBJ2-7, with D possibly being TRBD1 (5 bases). V shed 11 bases and J shed 0 bases, with 17 bases lying between them. Germline CDR1 reads LNHDA; CDR2 reads SQIVND (reference sequence). The CDR3 consists of 14 residues. CDR3 protein: CASAQGRGSYEQYF. For the CDR3, the DNA is TGTGCCTCAGCCCAGGGAAGGGGCTCCTACGAGCAGTACTTC.

The V gene is TRBV18, the J gene TRBJ1-1; a possible D gene is TRBD1 (6 bases). Germline CDR1 reads KGHSH; CDR2 reads LQKENI. V was clipped by 3 bases and J by 0 bases, with 17 bases between them. There are 17 residues in the CDR3. This CDR3 reads CASSPYRALGMNTEAFF. CDR3 in DNA: TGTGCCAGCTCACCCTACAGGGCCTTGGGTATGAACACTGAAGCTTTCTTT. The full variable domain, rest sourced from reference TRBV18 and TRBJ1-1, is NAGVMQNPRHLVRRRGQEARLRCSPMKGHSHVYWYRQLPEEGLKFMVYLQKENIIDESGMPKERFSAEFPKEGPSILRIQQVVRGDSAAYFCASSPYRALGMNTEAFFGQGTRLTVV.

For the CDR3, the DNA is TGTGCCAGTAGTCGTACAGGGGAACCGAACACCGGGGAGCTGTTTTTT. Protein sequence: CASSRTGEPNTGELFF. The chain employs TRBV19 and TRBJ2-2; 7 bases agree with TRBD1. Germline V gives CDR1 LNHDA, CDR2 SQIVND (reference sequence). The CDR3 loop spans 16 amino acids. Trimming removed 5 bases from V and 0 bases from J; junction bases left unmatched: 6.

The chain employs TRBV18 and TRBJ1-2; D possibly corresponds to TRBD1 (5 bases). The CDR3 contains 15 residues. Germline lookup yields CDR1 KGHSH and CDR2 LQKENI. The V and J ends lost 3 bases and 6 bases respectively, with 17 bases between them. As DNA, the CDR3 is TGTGCCAGCTCACCGACACCGGGACTTCAAAATGGCTACACCTTC. Its protein is CASSPTPGLQNGYTF.

This clone turned up a few times. The chain has TRBV4-3 and TRBJ2-7, with D possibly TRBD1 on 5 matching bases. This CDR3 has 16 amino acids. Germline CDR1 LGHNA, CDR2 YSLEER. Trimming took off 0 bases at V and 2 bases at J, with 14 bases between the two ends. The CDR3 DNA reads as TGCGCCAGCAGCCAAGAGGGCCAGGGCTTTACCTACGAGCAGTACTTC. It yields the protein CASSQEGQGFTYEQYF.

The rearrangement uses TRBV9 and TRBJ2-2; 8 positions match TRBD1. The CDR3 consists of 15 residues. Looked up from germline, CDR1 is SGDLS and CDR2 is YYNGEE. After removal of 2 bases from V and 8 bases from J, the junction contained 8 bases not matched to a gene. CDR3 nucleotide sequence: TGTGCCAGCAGCGTCACTTCAGGGGGCCGGGGGGAGCTGTTTTTT. Amino acids: CASSVTSGGRGELFF.

J is TRBJ2-1 and V is TRBV21-1; the D call of TRBD1 is as the table states it, not checked on the DNA. TRBV21-1 is a pseudogene. The CDR3 totals 15 residues. CDR3 nucleotides: TGTGCCAGGGAGGGACAGCAGAGCTCCTACAATGAGCAGTTCTTC. This codes for CAREGQQSSYNEQFF.

In its sample, this clone was seen many times. This chain links TRBV19 with TRBJ2-6; TRBD1 might be the D (6 bases). CDR1 and CDR2 from the germline V gene are LNHDA and SQIVND (reference sequence). Trimming cost V 5 bases and J 1 base, with 12 bases left between them. This CDR3 has 16 residues. The CDR3 sequence is CASSREGGSGANVLTF. For the CDR3, the DNA is TGTGCCAGTAGTCGGGAAGGGGGTTCTGGGGCCAACGTCCTGACTTTC.

The chain links TRBV5-6 to TRBJ1-2; a weak D match, TRBD1 (5 bases). Germline assignment: CDR1 SGHDT and CDR2 YYEEEE. CDR3 size: 14 residues. Deletions cut 4 bases from V and 4 bases from J, with 14 bases between. The CDR3 DNA is TGTGCCAGCAGCAGCCCGACAGTGGGCTATGGCTACACCTTC. Its translation is CASSSPTVGYGYTF.

This clone occurred once. J is TRBJ1-1 and V is TRBV7-6, with 8 bases that match TRBD1. Germline-derived CDR1 and CDR2 are SGHVS and FNYEAQ. The CDR3 consists of 15 residues. After removal of 1 base from V and 0 bases from J, the junction contained 1 base not matched to a gene. CDR3 loop: CASSLGQGMNTEAFF. CDR3 in DNA: TGTGCCAGCAGCTTAGGACAGGGGATGAACACTGAAGCTTTCTTT.